This entry features one T cell receptor (beta chain) sequence. Germline CDR1 reads LGHNA; CDR2 reads YSLEER. V gave up 0 bases and J gave up 4 bases, with 14 bases separating them. The length of the CDR3 is 16 residues. Expressed TCRB transcripts were sequenced after all isolated RNA was converted to cDNA. Generated by immunoSEQ multiplex PCR, the TCRdb table keeps only in-frame clones and is missing some. The repertoire includes around 430,000 clones, 30% of them detected once, and more than 0.055% sits in the top ten. The data are from a study of beta chain features in type 1 diabetes. This TCR was sampled from a man aged 18 to 30 in good health. Sequenced: naive CD4+ T cells from blood. V gene TRBV4-3 combines with J gene TRBJ2-3, with D tentatively TRBD2 (6 bases). The CDR3 DNA reads TGCGCCAGCAGCCAAGACCCCGGGAGTAGAGCAGATACGCAGTATTTT. As protein: CASSQDPGSRADTQYF.